This T cell receptor (beta chain) was identified in a study of CD8 T cells in Susac syndrome. Whole-study findings and limits: Among people with Susac, CD8+ clonal expansion was greatest in TEMRA cells and active patients.

In this sample, this clonotype turned up a few times. Its antigen remains unknown. CDR3 length: 11 residues. Germline CDR1 reads MNHNS; CDR2 reads SASEGT. V lost 6 bases to trimming and J lost 5 bases, with 5 bases between them. Random hexamers served to reverse transcribe roughly 0.5 to 1 ug RNA. TCR beta CDR3 was amplified by immunoSEQ multiplex PCR. This amplification extended across 54 Vbeta and 13 Jbeta segments. One entry per CDR3 protein results from TCRdb running MiXCR on the immunoSEQ multiplex PCR reads. The top ten clones hold 0.35% to 0.55% of a sample with around 80,000 distinct CDR3 sequences, 90% to 95% of them seen once. From blood CD8+ and CD4+ T cells, the TCR beta chain was sequenced.

The chain carries TRBV6-1 and TRBJ1-5; D unclear. The specimen was CD8+ T cells from PBMCs. This clonotype was sampled from a human donor with Susac syndrome. The CDR3 region has the DNA TGTGCCAGCAGCCTTTATCAGCCCCAGCATTTT. This translates into CASSLYQPQHF.